This TCR beta chain was identified during a study of CD8+CD57+ T cells in acquired aplastic anemia. Study overall: Sorted CD4+ and CD8+ cells yielded 3.2 ug of DNA on average.

The CDR3 is 14 amino acids. Trimming took off 3 bases at V and 0 bases at J, with 9 bases between the two ends. CDR1 is SGHTA and CDR2 is FQGNSA in the germline V gene. Study-wide results and limits: No significant patient-versus-control difference appeared in CD8+ Simpson's diversity. Patients and controls turned out to have 25 to 35 CD8+ CDR3 sequences in common.

This clonotype was counted only a few times. Its antigen remains unidentified. Genomic DNA, the template, was used for profiling of the TCR beta VDJ and CDR3. Using its own MiXCR run on the reads, TCRdb lists one record per CDR3 protein. Of more than 250,000 distinct CDR3 sequences listed, 56% are singletons. Source material: sorted CD4+, CD8+, or CD8+CD57+ T cells (not recorded which) from PBMCs. This TCR was sampled from a human donor with severe aplastic anemia or a healthy control (not recorded which). The chain links TRBV7-2 to TRBJ2-7; the D gene is possibly TRBD2 (5 bases). CDR3 loop: CASSLQRSSYEQYF. The CDR3 coding sequence is TGTGCCAGCAGCTTGCAGCGGTCCTCCTACGAGCAGTACTTC.